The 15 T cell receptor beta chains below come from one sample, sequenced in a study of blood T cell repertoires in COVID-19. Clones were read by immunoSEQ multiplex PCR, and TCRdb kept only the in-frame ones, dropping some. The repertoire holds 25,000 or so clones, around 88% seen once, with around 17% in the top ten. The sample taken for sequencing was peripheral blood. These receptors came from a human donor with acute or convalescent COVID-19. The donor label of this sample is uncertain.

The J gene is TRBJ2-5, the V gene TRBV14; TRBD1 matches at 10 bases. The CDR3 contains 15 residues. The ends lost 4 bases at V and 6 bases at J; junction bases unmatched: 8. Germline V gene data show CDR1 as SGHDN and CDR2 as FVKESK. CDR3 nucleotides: TGTGCCAGCAGCCCCCAGACAGGGGGCGCACAGACCCAGTACTTC. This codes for CASSPQTGGAQTQYF.

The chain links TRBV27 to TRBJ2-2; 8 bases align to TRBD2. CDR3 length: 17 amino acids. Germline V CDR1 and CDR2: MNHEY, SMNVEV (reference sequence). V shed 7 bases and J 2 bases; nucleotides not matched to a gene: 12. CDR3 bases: TGTGCCAGCACCCTAAAGGGCAGCGGGAGCAACACCGGGGAGCTGTTTTTT. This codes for CASTLKGSGSNTGELFF.

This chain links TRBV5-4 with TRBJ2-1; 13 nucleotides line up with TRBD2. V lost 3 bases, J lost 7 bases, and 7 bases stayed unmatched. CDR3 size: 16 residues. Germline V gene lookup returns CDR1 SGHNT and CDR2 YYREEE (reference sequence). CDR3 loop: CASSYGLAGVGNEQFF. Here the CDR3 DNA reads TGTGCCAGCAGCTACGGACTAGCGGGAGTCGGGAATGAGCAGTTCTTC.

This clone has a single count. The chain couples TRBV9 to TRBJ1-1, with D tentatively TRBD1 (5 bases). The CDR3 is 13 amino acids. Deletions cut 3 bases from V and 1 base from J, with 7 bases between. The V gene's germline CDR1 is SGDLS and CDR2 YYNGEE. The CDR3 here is CASSEGQNTEAFF. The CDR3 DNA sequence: TGTGCCAGCAGCGAAGGACAGAACACTGAAGCTTTCTTT.

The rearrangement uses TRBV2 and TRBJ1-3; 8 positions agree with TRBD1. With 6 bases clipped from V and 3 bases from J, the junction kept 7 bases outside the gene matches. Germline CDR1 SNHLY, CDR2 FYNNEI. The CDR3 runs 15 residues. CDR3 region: CASRDRGRGGNTIYF. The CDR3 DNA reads TGTGCCAGCAGAGACAGGGGAAGGGGTGGAAACACCATATATTTT.

The CDR3, as DNA: TGTGCCAGCAGCTTGACGGTGGGCAGGGGTTTGGTCGAGCAGTACTTC. Its protein product is CASSLTVGRGLVEQYF. The chain joins TRBV5-5 to TRBJ2-7, with D tentatively TRBD1 (6 bases). Per germline, CDR1 SGHKS and CDR2 YYEKEE (reference sequence). Trimming cost V 1 base and J 6 bases, with 20 bases left between them. This CDR3 has 16 residues.

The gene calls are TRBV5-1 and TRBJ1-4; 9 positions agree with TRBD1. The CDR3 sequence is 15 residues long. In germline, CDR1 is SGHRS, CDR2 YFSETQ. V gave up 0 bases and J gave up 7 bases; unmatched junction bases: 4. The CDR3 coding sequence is TGCGCCAGCAGCTTGGAGGGACAGGGAGGTGAAAAACTGTTTTTT. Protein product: CASSLEGQGGEKLFF. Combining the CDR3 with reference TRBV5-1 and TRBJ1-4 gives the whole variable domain KAGVTQTPRYLIKTRGQQVTLSCSPISGHRSVSWYQQTPGQGLQFLFEYFSETQRNKGNFPGRFSGRQFSNSRSEMNVSTLELGDSALYLCASSLEGQGGEKLFFGSGTQLSVL.

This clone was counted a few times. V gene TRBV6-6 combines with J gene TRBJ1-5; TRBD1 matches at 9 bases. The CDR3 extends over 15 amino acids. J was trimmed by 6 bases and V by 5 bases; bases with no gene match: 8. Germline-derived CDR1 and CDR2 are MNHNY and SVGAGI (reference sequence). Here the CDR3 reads CASSPGTGIGQPQHF. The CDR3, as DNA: TGTGCCAGCAGTCCCGGGACAGGGATTGGTCAGCCCCAGCATTTT.

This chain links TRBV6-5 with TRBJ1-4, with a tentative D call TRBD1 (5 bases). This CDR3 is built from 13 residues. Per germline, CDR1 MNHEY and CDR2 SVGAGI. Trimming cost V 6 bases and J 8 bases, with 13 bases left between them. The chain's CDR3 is CASSVIGGEKLFF. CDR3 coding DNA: TGTGCCAGCAGCGTTATCGGGGGGGAAAAACTGTTTTTT.

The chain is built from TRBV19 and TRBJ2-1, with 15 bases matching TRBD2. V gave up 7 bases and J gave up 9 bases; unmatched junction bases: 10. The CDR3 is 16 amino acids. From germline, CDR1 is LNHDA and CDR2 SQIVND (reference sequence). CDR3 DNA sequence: TGTGCCAGTACTAGGACTAGCGGGGGGGCGGCGGGTGAGCAGTTCTTC. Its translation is CASTRTSGGAAGEQFF. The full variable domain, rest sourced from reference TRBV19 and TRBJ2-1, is DGGITQSPKYLFRKEGQNVTLSCEQNLNHDAMYWYRQDPGQGLRLIYYSQIVNDFQKGDIAEGYSVSREKKESFPLTVTSAQKNPTAFYLCASTRTSGGAAGEQFFGPGTRLTVL.

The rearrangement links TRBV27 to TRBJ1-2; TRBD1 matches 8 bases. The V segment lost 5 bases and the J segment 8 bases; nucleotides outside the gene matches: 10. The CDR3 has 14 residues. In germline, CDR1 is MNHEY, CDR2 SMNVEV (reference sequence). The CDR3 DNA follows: TGTGCCAGCAGTCCCCGGACAGGGCTCCTGGGCTACACCTTC. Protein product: CASSPRTGLLGYTF.

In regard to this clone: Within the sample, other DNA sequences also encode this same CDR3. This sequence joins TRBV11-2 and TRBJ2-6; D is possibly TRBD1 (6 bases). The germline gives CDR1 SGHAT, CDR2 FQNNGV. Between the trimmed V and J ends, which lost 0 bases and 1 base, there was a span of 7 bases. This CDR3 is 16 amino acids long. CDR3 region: CASSLEGGSGANVLTF. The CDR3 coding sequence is TGTGCCAGCAGCTTAGAAGGGGGATCTGGGGCCAACGTCCTGACTTTC.

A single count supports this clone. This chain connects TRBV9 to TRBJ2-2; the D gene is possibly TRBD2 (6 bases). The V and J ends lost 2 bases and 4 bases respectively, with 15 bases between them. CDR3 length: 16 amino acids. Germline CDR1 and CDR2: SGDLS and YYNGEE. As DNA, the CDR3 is TGTGCCAGCAGCGTTGGGACCGGGGGAATCACCGGGGAGCTGTTTTTT. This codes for CASSVGTGGITGELFF.

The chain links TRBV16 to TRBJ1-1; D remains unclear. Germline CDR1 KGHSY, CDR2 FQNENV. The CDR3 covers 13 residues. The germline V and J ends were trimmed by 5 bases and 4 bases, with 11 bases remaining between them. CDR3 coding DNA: TGTGCCAGCAGCGAAGTAGCATCCACTGAAGCTTTCTTT. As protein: CASSEVASTEAFF.

CDR3 DNA sequence: TGCGCCAGCAGCGTACGGGAGGGCCCATCAAATGAGCAGTTCTTC. Its protein is CASSVREGPSNEQFF. The J gene is TRBJ2-1, the V gene TRBV5-1, with 8 bases matching TRBD2. The germline V gene has CDR1 SGHRS and CDR2 YFSETQ. Unmatched junction bases numbered 10, after V lost 4 bases and J lost 7 bases. CDR3 length: 15 amino acids.